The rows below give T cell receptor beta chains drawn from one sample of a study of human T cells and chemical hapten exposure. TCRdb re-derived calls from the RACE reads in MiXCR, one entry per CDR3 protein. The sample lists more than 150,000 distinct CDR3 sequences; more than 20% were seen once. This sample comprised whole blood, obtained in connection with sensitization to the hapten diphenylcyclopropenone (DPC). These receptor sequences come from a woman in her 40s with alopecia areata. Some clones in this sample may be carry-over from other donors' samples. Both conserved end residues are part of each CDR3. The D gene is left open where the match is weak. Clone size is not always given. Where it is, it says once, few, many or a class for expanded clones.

CDR3 protein: CASSYSGTSTGELFF
CDR3 DNA: TGTGCCAGCAGTTACTCTGGGACTAGTACCGGGGAGCTGTTTTTT
V gene: TRBV6-2/TRBV6-3
D gene: TRBD2
clone size: .
J gene: TRBJ2-2

CDR3 protein: CASSKTPGQGAGYTF
CDR3 DNA: TGTGCCAGCAGTAAAACACCGGGACAGGGCGCCGGCTACACCTTC
V gene: TRBV12-3/TRBV12-4
D gene: TRBD1
clone size: few
J gene: TRBJ1-2

CDR3 protein: CASSRAVSEQYF
CDR3 DNA: TGCGCCAGCAGCCGCGCGGTCTCCGAGCAGTACTTC
V gene: TRBV4-3
D gene: .
clone size: .
J gene: TRBJ2-7

CDR3 protein: CASRASDEQFF
CDR3 DNA: TGCGCCAGCAGGGCGTCGGATGAGCAGTTCTTC
V gene: TRBV5-1
D gene: .
clone size: .
J gene: TRBJ2-1

CDR3 protein: CASSTVSTGQQFF
CDR3 DNA: TGTGCCAGTAGTACCGTGTCCACCGGGCAGCAGTTCTTC
V gene: TRBV19
D gene: .
clone size: .
J gene: TRBJ2-1

CDR3 protein: CASSDGTLPQHF
CDR3 DNA: TGTGCCAGCAGTGACGGGACCTTGCCCCAGCATTTT
V gene: TRBV6-1
D gene: .
clone size: .
J gene: TRBJ1-5

CDR3 protein: CASSQAPPSGSNEQFF
CDR3 DNA: TGCGCCAGCAGCCAAGCCCCTCCTAGCGGGAGCAATGAGCAGTTCTTC
V gene: TRBV4-3
D gene: TRBD2
clone size: .
J gene: TRBJ2-1

CDR3 protein: CSVSTGGYEQFF
CDR3 DNA: TGCAGCGTTTCGACAGGGGGCTATGAGCAGTTCTTC
V gene: TRBV29-1
D gene: TRBD1
clone size: few
J gene: TRBJ2-1

CDR3 protein: CSARPLGTLSGANVLTF
CDR3 DNA: TGCAGTGCTAGACCACTAGGAACCCTCTCTGGGGCCAACGTCCTGACTTTC
V gene: TRBV20-1
D gene: .
clone size: few
J gene: TRBJ2-6

CDR3 protein: CASSQDPGQGSGYTF
CDR3 DNA: TGTGCCAGCAGCCAAGATCCGGGACAGGGGTCTGGCTACACCTTC
V gene: TRBV3-1
D gene: TRBD1
clone size: .
J gene: TRBJ1-2

CDR3 protein: CASSPGDSPPPYETQYF
CDR3 DNA: TGTGCCAGCAGTCCTGGGGACTCGCCTCCGCCGTACGAGACCCAGTACTTC
V gene: TRBV7-9
D gene: .
clone size: .
J gene: TRBJ2-5

CDR3 protein: CASSYGTLETQYF
CDR3 DNA: TGCGCCAGCTCGTACGGGACCCTGGAGACCCAGTACTTC
V gene: TRBV10-2
D gene: .
clone size: few
J gene: TRBJ2-5

CDR3 protein: CASSNRDRSGELFF
CDR3 DNA: TGCGCCAGCAGCAACCGGGACAGGAGCGGGGAGCTGTTTTTT
V gene: TRBV4-1
D gene: TRBD1
clone size: .
J gene: TRBJ2-2

CDR3 protein: CSARDLGNGLITRTYEQYF
CDR3 DNA: TGCAGTGCTAGAGATCTAGGTAACGGCCTCATTACTAGGACCTACGAGCAGTACTTC
V gene: TRBV20-1
D gene: .
clone size: .
J gene: TRBJ2-7

CDR3 protein: CSVVGATNEKLFF
CDR3 DNA: TGCAGCGTTGTTGGGGCGACTAATGAAAAACTGTTTTTT
V gene: TRBV29-1
D gene: .
clone size: .
J gene: TRBJ1-4

CDR3 protein: CASSLSGTSSYEQYF
CDR3 DNA: TGTGCCAGCAGTTTATCAGGGACTAGCTCCTACGAGCAGTACTTC
V gene: TRBV28
D gene: TRBD2
clone size: .
J gene: TRBJ2-7

CDR3 protein: CASSAASPDTQYF
CDR3 DNA: TGTGCCAGCAGCGCCGCAAGCCCAGATACGCAGTATTTT
V gene: TRBV9
D gene: .
clone size: many
J gene: TRBJ2-3

CDR3 protein: CASNARGLNQPQHF
CDR3 DNA: TGTGCCAGCAACGCAAGGGGGCTGAATCAGCCCCAGCATTTT
V gene: TRBV28
D gene: TRBD1
clone size: few
J gene: TRBJ1-5

CDR3 protein: CAWSPSYNEQFF
CDR3 DNA: TGTGCCTGGAGTCCTTCCTACAATGAGCAGTTCTTC
V gene: TRBV30
D gene: .
clone size: .
J gene: TRBJ2-1

CDR3 protein: CASSLVFAGGLGEQFF
CDR3 DNA: TGTGCCAGCAGCTTGGTCTTCGCGGGAGGCCTTGGGGAGCAGTTCTTC
V gene: TRBV7-2
D gene: TRBD2
clone size: .
J gene: TRBJ2-1

CDR3 protein: CASSYSRGYGYTF
CDR3 DNA: TGTGCCAGCAGTTACTCGCGGGGCTATGGCTACACCTTC
V gene: TRBV6-5
D gene: .
clone size: .
J gene: TRBJ1-2

CDR3 protein: CASSARAGGSLTTDTQYF
CDR3 DNA: TGTGCCAGCAGCGCCAGAGCCGGCGGGAGTCTAACCACAGATACGCAGTATTTT
V gene: TRBV7-2
D gene: TRBD2
clone size: .
J gene: TRBJ2-3

CDR3 protein: CSGTGGRYEQYF
CDR3 DNA: TGCAGTGGGACAGGGGGACGGTACGAGCAGTACTTC
V gene: TRBV20-1
D gene: TRBD1
clone size: few
J gene: TRBJ2-7

CDR3 protein: CASSPQGSGGYTF
CDR3 DNA: TGTGCCAGCAGCCCCCAGGGAAGTGGTGGCTACACCTTC
V gene: TRBV2
D gene: .
clone size: .
J gene: TRBJ1-2

CDR3 protein: CASSGNRGQGPSTGELFF
CDR3 DNA: TGTGCCAGCAGTGGAAACAGGGGGCAGGGACCTTCCACCGGGGAGCTGTTTTTT
V gene: TRBV25-1
D gene: TRBD1
clone size: few
J gene: TRBJ2-2

CDR3 protein: CAWSVTGPGNQPQHF
CDR3 DNA: TGTGCCTGGAGTGTAACCGGACCCGGAAATCAGCCCCAGCATTTT
V gene: TRBV30
D gene: .
clone size: .
J gene: TRBJ1-5

CDR3 protein: CASRRGRTNNEQFF
CDR3 DNA: TGTGCCAGCCGGAGGGGAAGGACAAACAATGAGCAGTTCTTC
V gene: TRBV6-5
D gene: .
clone size: .
J gene: TRBJ2-1

CDR3 protein: CASRHQAGTRNVFF
CDR3 DNA: TGTGCCAGCAGACACCAGGCCGGGACCAGAAACGTGTTCTTC
V gene: TRBV27
D gene: .
clone size: few
J gene: TRBJ2-1

CDR3 protein: CASSLKGQLNTEAFF
CDR3 DNA: TGTGCCAGCAGTTTAAAAGGACAGCTGAACACTGAAGCTTTCTTT
V gene: TRBV27
D gene: .
clone size: .
J gene: TRBJ1-1

CDR3 protein: CASSQELAGDSEQFF
CDR3 DNA: TGCGCCAGCAGCCAAGAACTAGCGGGAGACTCGGAGCAGTTCTTC
V gene: TRBV4-3
D gene: TRBD2
clone size: few
J gene: TRBJ2-1